This T cell receptor beta chain derives from a study of blood T cell repertoires in COVID-19. Background on the study: Both acute and convalescent COVID-19 samples were obtained from the United States, Italy and Spain. Nucleic acid was either cDNA or gDNA, and it came from T cells, B-cell-depleted T cells, or PBMCs.

Original data processing: Researchers report that nucleated cell counts were estimated from reference gene primer amplification. TCRdb's copy holds only in-frame clones and misses some; the assay was immunoSEQ multiplex PCR. The V and J calls and clone size are taken from that table; D and trimming were inferred from the DNA. Here the sample spans 250,000 to 300,000 clones, around 87% being singletons. Material for sequencing was peripheral blood. The source of this sequence is a woman between 50 and 59 years old who had recovered from COVID-19.

The CDR3 sequence is CASSLMSRGDYGYTF. The CDR3 bases are TGTGCCAGCAGCTTAATGAGCAGGGGCGACTATGGCTACACCTTC. The chain joins TRBV7-3 to TRBJ1-2; D possibly corresponds to TRBD1 (6 bases). The CDR3 loop spans 15 amino acids. V was pared by 1 base and J by 3 bases, with 12 bases between. Germline V lookup: CDR1 SGHTA, CDR2 FQGTGA.